The present T cell receptor beta chain was sequenced within a study of blood T cell repertoires in COVID-19. The wider study: The United States, Italy and Spain provided the acute and convalescent COVID-19 samples.

The germline V and J ends were trimmed by 2 bases and 4 bases, with 11 bases remaining between them. Germline V lookup: CDR1 MNHEY, CDR2 SMNVEV (reference sequence). This CDR3 spans 14 amino acids. Repertoires were generated with immunoSEQ multiplex PCR, while TCRdb's copy carries only in-frame clones and drops some. The profile shows about 330,000 clones, over 80% of them singletons. This receptor was obtained from a man aged 25-45 years who had recovered from COVID-19. Sequenced: PBMCs or T cells enriched from blood (not recorded which). The chain has TRBV27 and TRBJ1-1; D might be TRBD1 (5 bases). CDR3 in amino acids: CASSLKQGGTEAFF. Here the CDR3 DNA reads TGTGCCAGCAGTTTAAAGCAGGGAGGCACTGAAGCTTTCTTT.